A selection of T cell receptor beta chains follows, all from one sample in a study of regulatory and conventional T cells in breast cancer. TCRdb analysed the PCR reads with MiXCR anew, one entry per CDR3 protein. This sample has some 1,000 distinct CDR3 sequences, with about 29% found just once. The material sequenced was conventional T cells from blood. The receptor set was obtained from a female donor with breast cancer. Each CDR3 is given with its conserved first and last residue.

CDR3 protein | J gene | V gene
CASGFPDAYEQYF | TRBJ2-7 | TRBV5-6
CASVLALSTDTQYF | TRBJ2-3 | TRBV7-2
CASSYLGFAGRETQYF | TRBJ2-5 | TRBV6-2/TRBV6-3
CSVMGDDTDTQHF | - | TRBV29-1
CASSQRRGELFF | TRBJ2-2 | TRBV7-2
CASSPPPFLSGNTIYF | TRBJ1-3 | TRBV7-8
CASSLDTEGYEQYF | TRBJ2-7 | TRBV7-3
CTSSLSGGGYSETQYF | TRBJ2-5 | TRBV7-6
CAISETPRVNNSPLHF | TRBJ1-6 | TRBV10-3
CASSSGAGGCTF | TRBJ1-2 | TRBV7-9
CASSLRTIGNEQFF | TRBJ2-1 | TRBV5-1
CAWSRTSGGYNEQFF | TRBJ2-1 | TRBV30
CASSAALVTETQYF | TRBJ2-5 | TRBV12-3/TRBV12-4
CASSHNRGADTQYF | TRBJ2-3 | TRBV7-8
CASRRTDKNTEAFF | TRBJ1-1 | TRBV6-5
CASSHTRTGATEAFF | TRBJ1-1 | TRBV7-2
CSAWESGSLAQYF | TRBJ2-3 | TRBV20-1
CASTPGTSGGGETQYF | TRBJ2-5 | TRBV12-3/TRBV12-4
CATSKEISRVNYGYTF | TRBJ1-2 | TRBV6-1
CASSPSTGWLGNTIYF | TRBJ1-3 | TRBV7-2
CSAPSSGGTYEQYF | TRBJ2-7 | TRBV20-1
CASSLIDETQYF | TRBJ2-5 | TRBV7-9
CSAGGGWARENEQFF | TRBJ2-1 | TRBV20-1
CASSHTSGGARETQYF | TRBJ2-5 | TRBV4-1
CASSLSSGIFTEVFF | TRBJ1-1 | TRBV7-9
CAITSNTWELFF | TRBJ2-2 | TRBV10-3
CASGPTPTSGSTDTQYF | TRBJ2-3 | TRBV7-2
CASSSTVQVQYF | TRBJ2-4 | TRBV11-3
CSATPSRGGSERLLF | TRBJ1-4 | TRBV20-1
CASTWGGATYEQYF | TRBJ2-7 | TRBV2
CASSQGGDSLQPQHF | TRBJ1-5 | TRBV9
CASSLAGPEQYF | TRBJ2-7 | TRBV5-6
CAISEGTENTIYF | TRBJ1-3 | TRBV10-3
CASRPTGEAEAFF | TRBJ1-1 | TRBV28
CSAGELMDLNEQFF | TRBJ2-1 | TRBV20-1
CASSLRRNYGYTF | TRBJ1-2 | TRBV7-9
CASRPAGGPTNEQFF | TRBJ2-1 | TRBV12-3/TRBV12-4
CASSLAGGHTEAFF | TRBJ1-1 | TRBV7-3
CASSQDRMNTEAFF | TRBJ1-1 | TRBV2
CACSQGRGLAGRTIDTQYF | TRBJ2-3 | TRBV4-3